These 18 T cell receptor beta chains came from one sample sequenced in a study of shared clonotypes between healthy human individuals (dated by TCRdb to about 2020). The library relied on the immunoSEQ multiplex PCR assay. TCRdb provides this immuneACCESS table in a form limited to in-frame rearrangements. Some clones are lacking; in checked studies, under half of them reflect an unresolved V gene, and why the rest are absent is not known. The table for this sample lists about 1.1 million clones; approximately 80% of them were counted only once. The biggest ten clones account for about 0.89% of the sample. Specimen: memory CD4+ T cells from PBMCs. This specimen's cell subset or site label, interpreted: CD45RA-negative fraction. The origin of the receptors is a man aged 18 to 30 in good health. Some clones in this sample may be carry-over from other donors' samples.

This chain links TRBV9 with TRBJ2-7; D assignment may be TRBD1 or TRBD2 (5 bases each). The CDR3 sequence is 15 residues long. Germline CDR1 reads SGDLS; CDR2 reads YYNGEE. Trimming left V 0 bases short and J 3 bases short, with 13 bases between. The CDR3 nucleotides read TGTGCCAGCAGCGTAGAAGGGGCAGGGAGCTACGAGCAGTACTTC. Amino acid sequence: CASSVEGAGSYEQYF.

The V and J genes are TRBV6-5 and TRBJ2-7; D possibly corresponds to TRBD2 (5 bases). Germline CDR1 reads MNHEY; CDR2 reads SVGAGI. V gave up 5 bases and J gave up 4 bases, with 18 bases separating them. CDR3 size: 15 residues. In DNA, the CDR3 is TGTGCCAGCAGTAGAGCGGCCGGGAAAGCGTACGAGCAGTACTTC. Translating it yields CASSRAAGKAYEQYF.

This clone was seen only a few times. The J gene is TRBJ1-1, the V gene TRBV30; the D gene is possibly TRBD1 (5 bases). CDR3 length: 12 residues. Germline-derived CDR1 and CDR2 are GTSNPN and SVGIG (reference sequence). V lost 4 bases and J 7 bases, leaving 13 bases between the germline ends. The CDR3 DNA sequence: TGTGCCTGGACTGGCAGGGTACGTGAAGCTTTCTTT. This translates into CAWTGRVREAFF.

This chain links TRBV5-1 with TRBJ2-7, with TRBD2 matching 9 bases. Germline CDR1 reads SGHRS; CDR2 reads YFSETQ. The CDR3 has 16 residues. Germline trimming cut 4 bases from V and 1 base from J; bases unmatched to any gene: 9. The CDR3 DNA follows: TGCGCCAGCAGCCCAGGAGGACTAGCGACTTCCTACGAGCAGTACTTC. Protein sequence: CASSPGGLATSYEQYF.

This clone appeared many times. The sample contains more than one DNA sequence encoding this CDR3. This chain links TRBV5-1 with TRBJ2-7, with 11 nucleotides matching TRBD1. V dropped 3 bases and J dropped 3; count of bases not matched to a gene: 5. CDR3 length: 15 amino acids. Germline V gives CDR1 SGHRS, CDR2 YFSETQ. This chain's CDR3 is CASSSSGTGGYEQYF. CDR3 sequence (DNA): TGCGCCAGCAGCTCCTCCGGGACAGGGGGCTACGAGCAGTACTTC.

This clone has a handful of counts. The V call is TRBV5-4, the J call TRBJ2-5; D is unclear. Deletions cut 4 bases from V and 5 bases from J, with 15 bases between. The CDR3 loop spans 14 amino acids. Per the germline V gene, CDR1 is SGHNT and CDR2 is YYREEE (reference sequence). The CDR3 bases are TGTGCCAGCAGCAGCAAGGTTGGTCAGGAGACCCAGTACTTC. Amino acids: CASSSKVGQETQYF.

The count of this clone is one. The chain uses TRBV6-5 and TRBJ2-5; D remains ambiguous. The germline V gene has CDR1 MNHEY and CDR2 SVGAGI. Trimming pared 0 bases from V and 5 bases from J, leaving 7 bases between. The CDR3 length is 13 residues. The DNA of the CDR3 is TGTGCCAGCAGTTACTCGGGGTGGGAGACCCAGTACTTC. It is translated as CASSYSGWETQYF.

The rearrangement uses TRBV9 and TRBJ2-3; TRBD2 agrees at 7 bases. Germline values: CDR1 SGDLS, CDR2 YYNGEE. J gave up 3 bases and V 2 bases, and 12 bases lay outside the gene matches. CDR3 length: 17 residues. The CDR3 loop reads CASSVRGLGGPTDTQYF. As DNA, the CDR3 is TGTGCCAGCAGCGTCCGAGGGTTGGGAGGGCCGACAGATACGCAGTATTTT.

The chain carries TRBV6-4 and TRBJ1-2, with D maybe TRBD1 (6 bases). V gave up 10 bases and J gave up 7 bases, with 22 bases separating them. This CDR3 is built from 14 residues. Germline V gene data show CDR1 as MRHNA and CDR2 as SNTAGT. The CDR3 DNA sequence: TGTGCCACCAGGCCTCAGGGGACTCGAGGTGGCTACACCTTC. Protein: CATRPQGTRGGYTF.

V and J are TRBV5-1 and TRBJ2-2, with 11 bases lining up with TRBD2. This CDR3 is built from 16 residues. From germline, CDR1 is SGHRS and CDR2 YFSETQ. The J segment lost 3 bases and the V segment lost 4 bases, leaving 5 bases of the junction unmatched. CDR3 nucleotides: TGCGCCAGCAGCCCTAGCGGGAGGACGGACACCGGGGAGCTGTTTTTT. Protein sequence: CASSPSGRTDTGELFF.

CDR3 region: CASSSGGGLPLAYEQYF. The DNA of the CDR3 is TGTGCCAGCAGCTCGGGAGGTGGGCTGCCATTGGCCTACGAGCAGTACTTC. This chain connects TRBV7-9 to TRBJ2-7, with TRBD2 matching over 7 bases. Germline loops: CDR1 SEHNR, CDR2 FQNEAQ (reference sequence). CDR3 length: 17 residues. The trim removed 4 bases at V and 2 bases at J, leaving 14 bases unmatched.

This chain joins TRBV6-4 and TRBJ1-1; no reliable D call. Trimming stripped 0 bases from V and 9 bases from J, with 8 bases between. The germline CDR1 and CDR2 sequences are MRHNA and SNTAGT. The CDR3 totals 12 residues. CDR3 in amino acids: CASSDSPGKAFF. CDR3 sequence (DNA): TGTGCCAGCAGTGACTCCCCGGGTAAAGCTTTCTTT.

This chain links TRBV7-9 with TRBJ2-4; D possibly corresponds to TRBD2 (5 bases). Germline loops: CDR1 SEHNR, CDR2 FQNEAQ (reference sequence). Trimming took 5 bases from V and 1 from J, leaving 9 bases between them. CDR3 length: 14 residues. The CDR3 loop is CASSLASAKNIQYF. CDR3 sequence (DNA): TGTGCCAGCAGCCTCGCTAGCGCCAAAAACATTCAGTACTTC.

V and J are TRBV9 and TRBJ1-1; D gene uncertain. V was shortened by 4 bases and J by 6 bases, with 13 bases between the two germline ends. CDR3 size: 13 residues. From germline, CDR1 is SGDLS and CDR2 YYNGEE. CDR3 in amino acids: CASSPPGNPEAFF. The CDR3 nucleotides read TGTGCCAGCAGCCCCCCAGGAAACCCTGAAGCTTTCTTT.

J is TRBJ1-5 and V is TRBV6-1; TRBD1 might be the D (6 bases). The CDR3 runs 16 residues. Germline V gene sequence: CDR1 MNHNS, CDR2 SASEGT. V was pared by 3 bases and J by 4 bases, with 16 bases between. The CDR3 nucleotides are TGTGCCAGCAGTGAGGGGACAACGGCTGGAAATCAGCCCCAGCATTTT. It specifies CASSEGTTAGNQPQHF.

This clone has a handful of counts. The gene calls are TRBV7-8 and TRBJ2-1; the match to TRBD2 covers 9 bases. From germline, CDR1 is SGHVS and CDR2 FQNEAQ. V shed 4 bases, J shed 4 bases, and the junction held 11 bases outside the gene matches. The length of the CDR3 is 17 residues. The CDR3 region is CASSSYRTSGFYNEQFF. As DNA, the CDR3 is TGTGCCAGCAGCTCCTATAGAACTAGCGGGTTTTACAATGAGCAGTTCTTC. Full variable domain (rest looked up from reference TRBV7-8 and TRBJ2-1): GAGVSQSPRYKVAKRGQDVALRCDPISGHVSLFWYQQALGQGPEFLTYFQNEAQLDKSGLPSDRFFAERPEGSVSTLKIQRTQQEDSAVYLCASSSYRTSGFYNEQFFGPGTRLTVL.

The V call is TRBV28, the J call TRBJ2-7; D unresolved. Germline V gives CDR1 MDHEN, CDR2 SYDVKM. Trimming took 5 bases from V and 3 from J, leaving 8 bases between them. This CDR3 has 12 amino acids. CDR3 coding DNA: TGTGCCAGCAGTCGCGTACGCTACGAGCAGTACTTC. It translates to CASSRVRYEQYF.

Only a few counts were recorded for this clone. The chain employs TRBV6-1 and TRBJ2-3, with 11 bases fitting TRBD1. The CDR3 extends over 15 amino acids. V was clipped by 6 bases and J by 4 bases; unmatched bases: 6. CDR1 and CDR2 (germline): MNHNS, SASEGT. CDR3 loop: CASSQTGQGADTQYF. For the CDR3, the DNA is TGTGCCAGCAGCCAAACGGGACAGGGGGCAGATACGCAGTATTTT.